The clone carrying this T cell receptor (beta chain) was seen ten or more times. Antigen specificity is unknown. These data come from a study of human T cells and chemical hapten exposure. Study-level background: The patch tests put 0.01% DPC on the skin of the upper back and were read 6 days later. Whole-study results and caveats: As the donors had alopecia, their immune response may differ from healthy people's.

The authors' processing: Sample-level TCR yields exhibited a median of approximately 89,000, with a range of about 20,000 to 690,600. One entry per CDR3 protein, called by TCRdb with MiXCR from the RACE reads. TCRdb assigned the V and J calls; the authors' analysis was not used. The sample lists some 42,000 distinct CDR3 sequences, around 8.9% occurring once. This CDR3 comprises 16 residues. Trimming left V 0 bases short and J 3 bases short, with 14 bases between. Looked up from germline, CDR1 is DFQATT and CDR2 is SNEGSKA (reference sequence). Sample time point: patch test 2, 6 weeks after DPC sensitization. As for treatment: therapeutic diphenylcyclopropenone sensitization with weekly scalp DPC. Blood sampling occurred before each patch-test application.

The chain recombines TRBV20-1 with TRBJ2-2, with D perhaps assigned TRBD1 or TRBD2 (5 bases each). The sample here was whole blood, taken in connection with sensitization to the hapten diphenylcyclopropenone (DPC). The source of this sequence is a woman aged 40 to 50 with alopecia areata. Some clones in this sample may be carry-over from other donors' samples. The CDR3, as DNA: TGCAGTGCTAGAGATTACCGTCAGGGAGACACCGGGGAGCTGTTTTTT. Protein sequence: CSARDYRQGDTGELFF.